This T cell receptor beta chain emerged from a study of T cells in Graves' hyperthyroidism and ophthalmopathy. Findings and limits, study-wide: Ophthalmopathy stood apart from stable hyperthyroidism in a 13 V-J model. It was a median about 6 months before onset that the model predicted ophthalmopathy.

RNA transcripts provided the source from which TCR beta CDR3 regions were amplified. Primed by the HTBI set, a first-round RT-PCR was run on the TCR CDR3. TCRdb re-called the multiplex PCR reads through MiXCR, storing one row per CDR3 protein. The sample lists a few hundred thousand distinct CDR3 sequences; approximately 15% were seen once. V was pared by 6 bases and J by 2 bases, with 14 bases between. The length of the CDR3 is 15 residues. CDR1 is SNHLY and CDR2 is FYNNEI in the germline V gene. At least ten counts were recorded for this clonotype. Antigen: not known. The chain is built from TRBV2 and TRBJ1-5, with D tentatively TRBD1 (6 bases). The receptor was derived from a woman aged 40 to 50 with Graves' ophthalmopathy. The sample taken for sequencing was blood. This chain's CDR3 is CASREQGGRNQPQHF. CDR3 in DNA: TGTGCCAGCAGGGAACAGGGTGGGCGCAATCAGCCCCAGCATTTT.